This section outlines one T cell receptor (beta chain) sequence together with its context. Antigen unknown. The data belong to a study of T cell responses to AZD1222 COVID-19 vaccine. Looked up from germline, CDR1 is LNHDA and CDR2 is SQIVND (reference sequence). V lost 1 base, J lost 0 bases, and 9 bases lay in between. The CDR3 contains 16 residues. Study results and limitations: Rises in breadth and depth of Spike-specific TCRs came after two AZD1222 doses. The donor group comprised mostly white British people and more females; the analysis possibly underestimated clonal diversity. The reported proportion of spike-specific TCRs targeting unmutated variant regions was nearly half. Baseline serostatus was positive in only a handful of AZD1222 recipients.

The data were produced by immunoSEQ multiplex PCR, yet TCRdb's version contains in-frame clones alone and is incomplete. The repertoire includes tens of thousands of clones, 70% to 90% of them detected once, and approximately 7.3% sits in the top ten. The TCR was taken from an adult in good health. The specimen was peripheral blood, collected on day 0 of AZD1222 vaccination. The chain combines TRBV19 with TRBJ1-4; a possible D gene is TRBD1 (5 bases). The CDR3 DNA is TGTGCCAGTAGTATAGGACAGACAGCAACTAATGAAAAACTGTTTTTT. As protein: CASSIGQTATNEKLFF.